One sample yielded the 9 T cell receptor beta chains listed below, sequenced in a study of beta chain features in type 1 diabetes. The isolated RNA, all of it, was reverse transcribed, so expressed TCRB transcripts were what got sequenced. TCRdb's table, derived via immunoSEQ multiplex PCR, lists solely in-frame clones and lacks some. The repertoire holds under 950,000 clones, with about a sixth as singletons. Sequencing was carried out using naive CD4+ T cells from blood. These receptor sequences come from a woman between 18 and 29 years old in good health.

In its sample, this clone was seen a few times. The V and J genes are TRBV5-1 and TRBJ2-1; TRBD2 might be the D (6 bases). The CDR3 extends over 16 amino acids. The V end was cut by 0 bases, the J end by 5 bases, with 15 bases between. Germline V lookup: CDR1 SGHRS, CDR2 YFSETQ. The CDR3 sequence is CASSLARRTTDNEQFF. Written as DNA, the CDR3 is TGCGCCAGCAGCTTGGCTCGCCGGACTACCGACAATGAGCAGTTCTTC.

This clone was detected only a few times. The chain couples TRBV18 to TRBJ2-2; 10 nucleotides line up with TRBD2. V dropped 2 bases and J dropped 1; count of bases not matched to a gene: 10. Germline V CDR1 and CDR2: KGHSH, LQKENI. This CDR3 is 19 amino acids long. CDR3 coding DNA: TGTGCCAGCTCACCATCTTGGGCTAGCGGGAGCTTGAACACCGGGGAGCTGTTTTTT. Its protein is CASSPSWASGSLNTGELFF.

The chain combines TRBV28 with TRBJ1-2; maybe TRBD1 (5 bases). V was clipped by 5 bases and J by 0 bases, with 16 bases between them. Germline CDR1 and CDR2: MDHEN and SYDVKM. The CDR3 sequence is 16 residues long. CDR3 sequence (DNA): TGTGCCAGCAGTCCCCACAGGAGTCCCGCTAACTATGGCTACACCTTC. Its translation: CASSPHRSPANYGYTF.

This clone has a handful of counts. The V and J genes are TRBV5-4 and TRBJ2-2; D is undetermined. From germline, CDR1 is SGHNT and CDR2 YYREEE (reference sequence). Between the trimmed V and J ends, which lost 6 bases and 1 base, there was a span of 7 bases. The CDR3 has 13 residues. CDR3 in amino acids: CASNLKNTGELFF. Here the CDR3 DNA reads TGTGCCAGCAACTTAAAGAACACCGGGGAGCTGTTTTTT. The full variable domain, in which reference TRBV5-4 and TRBJ2-2 provide the parts outside the CDR3, is ETGVTQSPTHLIKTRGQQVTLRCSSQSGHNTVSWYQQALGQGPQFIFQYYREEENGRGNFPPRFSGLQFPNYSSELNVNALELDDSALYLCASNLKNTGELFFGEGSRLTVL.

Comment on this clone: Other DNA sequences within the sample encode an identical CDR3. This sequence joins TRBV4-2 and TRBJ2-1; 7 nucleotides agree with TRBD2. The V segment lost 4 bases and the J segment 4 bases; nucleotides outside the gene matches: 1. Germline CDR1 and CDR2: LGHNA and YNFKEQ. CDR3 length equals 13 residues. The DNA of the CDR3 is TGTGCCAGCAGCCCGGGGGGATACAATGAGCAGTTCTTC. It encodes CASSPGGYNEQFF.

V usage is TRBV6-5 and J usage is TRBJ2-7; a weak D match, TRBD1 (5 bases). Trimming stripped 11 bases from V and 3 bases from J, with 20 bases between. The CDR3 totals 14 residues. From germline, CDR1 is MNHEY and CDR2 SVGAGI. The CDR3 DNA reads TGTGCCGACCCCGTGTGGGGCAGAAACTACGAGCAGTACTTC. Translated: CADPVWGRNYEQYF.

The chain is built from TRBV28 and TRBJ1-1; D gene uncertain. V lost 2 bases, J lost 1 base, and 5 bases lay in between. Germline loops: CDR1 MDHEN, CDR2 SYDVKM. The CDR3 loop spans 13 amino acids. DNA for the CDR3: TGTGCCAGCAGTTTACCCCAGAACACTGAAGCTTTCTTT. Amino acids: CASSLPQNTEAFF.

V is TRBV5-1 and J is TRBJ2-2; 7 nucleotides line up with TRBD2. Trimming took 4 bases from V and 6 from J; bases not matched to a gene: 12. Looked up from germline, CDR1 is SGHRS and CDR2 is YFSETQ. The CDR3 length is 16 residues. Here the CDR3 DNA reads TGCGCCAGCAGCCGATTGACTAGCTTTCGGGCCGGGGAGCTGTTTTTT. This translates into CASSRLTSFRAGELFF.

This rearrangement joins TRBV7-9 to TRBJ2-7; 7 bases are shared with TRBD1. The CDR3 has 17 residues. Trimming took 5 bases from V and 1 from J; bases not matched to a gene: 14. CDR1 and CDR2 from the germline V gene are SEHNR and FQNEAQ (reference sequence). The DNA of the CDR3 is TGTGCCAGCAGCCCGAGACGGACAGGACCAATTTCCTACGAGCAGTACTTC. This encodes CASSPRRTGPISYEQYF.